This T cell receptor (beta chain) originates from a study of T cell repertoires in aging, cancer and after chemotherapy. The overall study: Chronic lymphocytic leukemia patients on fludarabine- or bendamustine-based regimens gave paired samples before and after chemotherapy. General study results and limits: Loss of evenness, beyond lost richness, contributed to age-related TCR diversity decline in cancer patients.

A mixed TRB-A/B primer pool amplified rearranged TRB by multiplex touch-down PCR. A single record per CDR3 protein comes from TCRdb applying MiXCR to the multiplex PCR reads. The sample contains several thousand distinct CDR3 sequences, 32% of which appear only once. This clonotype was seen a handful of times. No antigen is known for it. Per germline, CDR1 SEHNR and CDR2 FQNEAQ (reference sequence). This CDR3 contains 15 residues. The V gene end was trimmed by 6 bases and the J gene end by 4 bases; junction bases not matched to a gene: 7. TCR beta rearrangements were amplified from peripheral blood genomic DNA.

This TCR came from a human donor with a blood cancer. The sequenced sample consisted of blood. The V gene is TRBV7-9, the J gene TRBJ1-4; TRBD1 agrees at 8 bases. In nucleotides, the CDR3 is TGTGCCAGCAGTACGTACAGGGGGATTAATGAAAAACTGTTTTTT. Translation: CASSTYRGINEKLFF.